The 31 T cell receptor beta chains presented below share a single source sample, sequenced in a study of response to subunit inactivated influenza vaccine (dated by TCRdb to the late 2010s). The time point tag for this specimen amounts to: approximately 40 days after influenza vaccine administration. The library relied on RT-PCR. The run used an Illumina HiSeq 2500. Using fastp at Q25 and MiXCR, TCRdb reprocessed the public reads and kept productive beta chains. Identical CDR3 proteins give one entry, which carries the most common genes and DNA. Across this sample there are 450,000 to 500,000 distinct CDR3 sequences, with around 9.9% seen only once. Of the sample, around 12% falls within the top ten clones. Sequencing was performed on PBMCs from blood, taken 40 to 50 days after vaccination. All receptors derive from a man in his fifties or sixties who received an inactivated influenza vaccine. Donor details come from another sample of the same person, matched by shared clones.

This clonotype was observed a handful of times. The germline gene is not matched at one end of the junction; a read error may be the cause. The chain is built from TRBV5-1 and TRBJ2-7, with D perhaps TRBD1 or TRBD2 (5 bases each). The germline gives CDR1 SGHRS, CDR2 YFSETQ. The CDR3 is 11 residues long. CDR3 sequence: CASTSGTGRHF. As DNA, the CDR3 is TGCGCCAGCACCTCCGGGACCGGGCGTCATTTC.

The chain has TRBV5-1 and TRBJ1-5; 7 positions match TRBD1. This CDR3 has 14 amino acids. Per germline, CDR1 SGHRS and CDR2 YFSETQ. V shed 4 bases and J 7 bases; nucleotides not matched to a gene: 8. CDR3 bases: TGCGCCAGCAGCCCGAGACAGGGTGACCAGCCCCAGCATTTT. It specifies CASSPRQGDQPQHF.

This clonotype was counted between two and nine times. The chain combines TRBV12-3 or TRBV12-4 with TRBJ2-1, with 7 positions matching TRBD2. Germline trimming cut 2 bases from V and 7 bases from J; bases unmatched to any gene: 14. CDR3 length: 17 residues. CDR3 sequence reads: CASSLMIRGRAWNEQFF. The DNA of the CDR3 is TGTGCCAGCAGTTTAATGATCCGTGGGAGGGCCTGGAATGAGCAGTTCTTC.

Points on this clonotype: An end of the junction does not agree with germline; a read error may underlie this. V usage is TRBV12-3 or TRBV12-4 and J usage is TRBJ1-2, with unresolved D. The CDR3 is made up of 12 amino acids. The CDR3 DNA follows: TGTGCCAGCAGTTTTGGAACAGACCTATACATCTTC. Translation gives CASSFGTDLYIF.

The genes are TRBV4-2 and TRBJ2-7; a possible D gene is TRBD2 (6 bases). There are 17 residues in the CDR3. V lost 4 bases and J lost 2, with 21 bases in between. Germline V gives CDR1 LGHNA, CDR2 YNFKEQ. Here the CDR3 DNA reads TGTGCCAGCAGCCCGACATCCGATACGGGGGTGGCCTACGAGCAGTACTTC. The encoded protein is CASSPTSDTGVAYEQYF.

This clonotype was seen only a few times. The chain couples TRBV7-2 to TRBJ2-5, with TRBD2 matching over 8 bases. CDR3 size: 15 residues. CDR1 and CDR2 from the germline V gene are SGHTA and FQGNSA. J gave up 2 bases and V 1 base, and 3 bases lay outside the gene matches. CDR3 DNA: TGTGCCAGCAGCTTAGTTAGCGGGATTCAAGAGACCCAGTACTTC. It translates to CASSLVSGIQETQYF.

The chain has TRBV4-3 and TRBJ2-3; possibly TRBD2 for D (6 bases). The CDR3 covers 15 residues. The V and J ends lost 4 bases and 6 bases respectively, with 17 bases between them. The germline V gene encodes CDR1 LGHNA and CDR2 YSLEER. The CDR3 nucleotides read TGCGCCAGCAGCCGACACCGGGAGAGGGTGGATACGCAGTATTTT. This encodes CASSRHRERVDTQYF.

The gene calls are TRBV7-3 and TRBJ1-1; 8 bases map to TRBD1. The CDR3 is 13 amino acids. Germline V lookup: CDR1 SGHTA, CDR2 FQGTGA. Trimming cost V 3 bases and J 4 bases; bases outside gene matches: 1. CDR3 region: CASSFDRGTEAFF. CDR3 nucleotides: TGTGCCAGCAGCTTCGACAGGGGCACTGAAGCTTTCTTT.

The rearrangement uses TRBV7-3 and TRBJ2-5, with 8 bases matching TRBD2. Looked up from germline, CDR1 is SGHTA and CDR2 is FQGTGA. The length of the CDR3 is 16 residues. V gave up 0 bases and J gave up 2 bases; unmatched junction bases: 5. DNA for the CDR3: TGTGCCAGCAGCTTAACCCGGGAGGGCGGGCAAGAGACCCAGTACTTC. This encodes CASSLTREGGQETQYF. Drawing the rest from reference TRBV7-3 and TRBJ2-5, the complete variable domain is GAGVSQTPSNKVTEKGKYVELRCDPISGHTALYWYRQSLGQGPEFLIYFQGTGAADDSGLPNDRFFAVRPEGSVSTLKIQRTERGDSAVYLCASSLTREGGQETQYFGPGTRLLVL.

This clonotype has ten or more counts. CDR3 sequence (DNA): TGTGCCAGCAGTTACTTCACAGGAGACTACGAGCAGTACTTC. Translation gives CASSYFTGDYEQYF. The genes are TRBV6-5 and TRBJ2-7; a possible D gene is TRBD1 (5 bases). The V end lost 1 base, the J end lost 3 bases, and 10 bases lay between the germline ends. CDR3 length equals 14 residues. Germline V gives CDR1 MNHEY, CDR2 SVGAGI.

There are a few counts of this clonotype. V and J are TRBV6-1 and TRBJ2-5, with 9 nucleotides matching TRBD1. The CDR3 is 14 amino acids. Trimming removed 4 bases from V and 4 bases from J; junction bases left unmatched: 4. Germline lookup yields CDR1 MNHNS and CDR2 SASEGT. In nucleotides, the CDR3 is TGTGCCAGCAGTGGGACAGGGGTCCGAGAGACCCAGTACTTC. Protein product: CASSGTGVRETQYF.

This clonotype was seen ten or more times. The CDR3 reads CATSRDRNTEAFF. CDR3 DNA: TGTGCCACCAGCAGAGATCGGAACACTGAAGCTTTCTTT. The genes are TRBV15 and TRBJ1-1; D gene ambiguous. V gave up 0 bases and J gave up 1 base, with 3 bases separating them. The CDR3 length is 13 residues. Germline V gene lookup returns CDR1 LNHNV and CDR2 YYDKDF (reference sequence).

Only a few counts were recorded for this clonotype. This rearrangement joins TRBV24-1 to TRBJ2-2, with D possibly matching TRBD1 (6 bases). This CDR3 comprises 16 residues. Germline lookup yields CDR1 KGHDR and CDR2 SFDVKD. V dropped 5 bases and J dropped 4 bases, with 16 bases sitting between them. CDR3 sequence: CATSGTAPRVTGELFF. The CDR3 DNA follows: TGTGCCACCAGTGGGACAGCACCGAGGGTCACCGGGGAGCTGTTTTTT.

In this sample, this clonotype turned up many times. V usage is TRBV24-1 and J usage is TRBJ2-2; D ambiguous. V lost 9 bases to trimming and J lost 6 bases, with 7 bases between them. The CDR3 length is 11 residues. Germline CDR1 KGHDR, CDR2 SFDVKD. The CDR3 nucleotides read TGTGCCACCTTGGGCGCCGGGGAGCTGTTTTTT. Its translation is CATLGAGELFF.

This clonotype was counted many times. The chain combines TRBV5-5 with TRBJ2-7; the D is unclear. V shed 0 bases and J shed 3 bases, with 13 bases lying between them. Germline V gene lookup returns CDR1 SGHKS and CDR2 YYEKEE (reference sequence). The CDR3 extends over 15 amino acids. The CDR3 nucleotides read TGTGCCAGCAGCTTGGATGTTGCCCTCCTCTACGAGCAGTACTTC. Residues: CASSLDVALLYEQYF.

This clonotype came up a few times. CDR3 loop: CASSQGWARGNTEAFF. The DNA for the CDR3 is TGCGCCAGCAGCCAAGGGTGGGCGCGGGGTAACACTGAAGCTTTCTTT. V is TRBV4-1 and J is TRBJ1-1; D uncertain. Germline CDR1 and CDR2: MGHRA and YSYEKL. The CDR3 totals 16 residues. Trimming shortened V by 1 base and J by 2 bases, and 14 bases separated the two germline ends.

The chain carries TRBV3-1 and TRBJ2-7, with 8 bases lining up with TRBD1. CDR3 size: 16 residues. V gave up 0 bases and J gave up 2 bases; unmatched junction bases: 6. Germline V CDR1 and CDR2: LGHDT, YNNKEL (reference sequence). CDR3 residues: CASSQDSAGGPYEQYF. The CDR3 DNA reads TGTGCCAGCAGCCAAGATTCGGCAGGGGGCCCCTACGAGCAGTACTTC.

This clonotype was seen more than once but under ten times. The rearrangement joins TRBV20-1 to TRBJ2-4; 9 bases agree with TRBD2. The CDR3 is made up of 17 amino acids. The ends lost 1 base at V and 8 bases at J; junction bases unmatched: 15. The germline V gene has CDR1 DFQATT and CDR2 SNEGSKA (reference sequence). This CDR3 reads CSARVRAGGPLLHIQYF. The CDR3 DNA sequence: TGCAGTGCTAGAGTTAGGGCGGGAGGGCCTCTCTTGCACATTCAGTACTTC.

In its sample, this clonotype was seen a few times. V and J are TRBV18 and TRBJ2-7, with 7 bases that match TRBD1. The CDR3 has 14 amino acids. Germline CDR1 KGHSH, CDR2 LQKENI. Losses at the gene ends were 6 bases for V and 5 bases for J; bases not matched to a gene: 10. The CDR3 DNA reads TGTGCCAGCTCCGCAAACACAGGGGTGGACGAGCAGTACTTC. It specifies CASSANTGVDEQYF.

A few counts support this clonotype. The V call is TRBV5-1, the J call TRBJ2-3; D call uncertain. This CDR3 is built from 14 residues. CDR1 and CDR2 from the germline V gene are SGHRS and YFSETQ. The V end was cut by 6 bases, the J end by 0 bases, with 11 bases between. The CDR3 region is CASMGFSSTDTQYF. DNA of the CDR3: TGCGCCAGCATGGGGTTTTCTAGCACAGATACGCAGTATTTT.

This sequence joins TRBV6-2 or TRBV6-3 and TRBJ2-5; D is unresolved. Trimming removed 11 bases at V and 0 bases at J, with 13 bases between. This CDR3 is 13 amino acids long. Germline values: CDR1 MNHEY, CDR2 SVGEGT. The CDR3 nucleotides read TGTGCCGCCACCAGAACGTACCAAGAGACCCAGTACTTC. This gives the protein CAATRTYQETQYF.

V is TRBV9 and J is TRBJ2-1; TRBD1 matches 8 bases. The CDR3 has 15 residues. Per the germline V gene, CDR1 is SGDLS and CDR2 is YYNGEE. The V gene end was trimmed by 1 base and the J gene end by 5 bases; junction bases not matched to a gene: 5. The CDR3 region has the DNA TGTGCCAGCAGCGTAAGCGGACAGGGCCACAATGAGCAGTTCTTC. This sequence encodes CASSVSGQGHNEQFF.

This clonotype was seen ten or more times. The chain joins TRBV7-9 to TRBJ2-7; TRBD2 matches 11 bases. This CDR3 is built from 17 residues. V lost 4 bases to trimming and J lost 0 bases; unmatched junction nucleotides: 8. In germline, CDR1 is SEHNR, CDR2 FQNEAQ (reference sequence). This CDR3 is CASSSGLADMDSYEQYF. The CDR3 DNA sequence: TGTGCCAGCAGCTCGGGACTAGCGGATATGGACTCCTACGAGCAGTACTTC. The entire variable domain, with the rest obtained from reference TRBV7-9 and TRBJ2-7, is as follows: DTGVSQNPRHKITKRGQNVTFRCDPISEHNRLYWYRQTLGQGPEFLTYFQNEAQLEKSRLLSDRFSAERPKGSFSTLEIQRTEQGDSAMYLCASSSGLADMDSYEQYFGPGTRLTVT.

In this sample, this clonotype turned up many times. The chain recombines TRBV7-2 with TRBJ1-2; the D gene is possibly TRBD1 (6 bases). Germline V gene lookup returns CDR1 SGHTA and CDR2 FQGNSA. The CDR3 has 14 residues. Deletions cut 1 base from V and 8 bases from J, with 14 bases between. CDR3 loop: CASSLGQKGGGYTF. CDR3 nucleotide sequence: TGTGCCAGCAGCTTAGGTCAAAAGGGGGGCGGCTACACCTTC.

This clonotype has just a few counts. This sequence joins TRBV20-1 and TRBJ2-2; no clear D gene. Trimming cost V 6 bases and J 2 bases, with 7 bases left between them. The CDR3 contains 12 residues. Per germline, CDR1 DFQATT and CDR2 SNEGSKA (reference sequence). CDR3 nucleotide sequence: TGCAGTGCCACCGACAACACCGGGGAGCTGTTTTTT. It translates to CSATDNTGELFF.

The chain has TRBV20-1 and TRBJ2-1, with 16 bases identical to TRBD2. The V gene end was trimmed by 1 base and the J gene end by 2 bases; junction bases not matched to a gene: 11. Germline V gives CDR1 DFQATT, CDR2 SNEGSKA (reference sequence). This CDR3 region has 20 residues. This CDR3 is CSARGPGTSGGAATYNEQFF. Here the CDR3 DNA reads TGCAGTGCTAGAGGACCCGGGACTAGCGGGGGGGCTGCAACCTACAATGAGCAGTTCTTC.

In this sample, this clonotype turned up a few times. The genes are TRBV28 and TRBJ2-1; 9 bases match TRBD1. The CDR3 is 15 amino acids. Germline CDR1 is MDHEN and CDR2 is SYDVKM. V trimming: 8 bases; J trimming: 2 bases; junction bases outside the gene matches: 7. CDR3 bases: TGTGCCAGCCGTGAGACAGGGGGTCCCTACAATGAGCAGTTCTTC. It codes for CASRETGGPYNEQFF.

This clonotype was observed at least ten times. The chain has TRBV21-1 and TRBJ2-4; whether TRBD1, the table's D call, matches the DNA was not checked. TRBV21-1 constitutes a pseudogene. This CDR3 is 15 amino acids long. CDR3 loop: CASRGTGASKNIQYF. CDR3 DNA: TGTGCCAGCAGAGGGACAGGGGCTTCCAAAAACATTCAGTACTTC.

This clonotype was observed a handful of times. The V call is TRBV4-3, the J call TRBJ2-2, with a weak D call TRBD1 (6 bases). This CDR3 is built from 16 residues. The V end was cut by 0 bases, the J end by 0 bases, with 8 bases between. Germline V CDR1 and CDR2: LGHNA, YSLEER. The CDR3: CASSQEGAANTGELFF. CDR3 bases: TGCGCCAGCAGCCAAGAGGGGGCGGCGAACACCGGGGAGCTGTTTTTT.

This clonotype was recorded many times. This rearrangement joins TRBV29-1 to TRBJ2-1; TRBD2 agrees at 11 bases. The CDR3 covers 15 residues. Germline V gene lookup returns CDR1 SQVTM and CDR2 ANQGSEA. Germline trimming cut 5 bases from V and 1 base from J; bases unmatched to any gene: 4. CDR3: CSVSGTSGSYNEQFF. The CDR3 DNA sequence: TGCAGCGTTTCCGGGACTAGCGGATCCTACAATGAGCAGTTCTTC.

This clonotype was observed at least ten times. The chain couples TRBV15 to TRBJ1-2; 9 bases agree with TRBD1. The J segment lost 7 bases and the V segment lost 0 bases, leaving 6 bases of the junction unmatched. Germline V CDR1 and CDR2: LNHNV, YYDKDF (reference sequence). This CDR3 is 15 amino acids long. Written as DNA, the CDR3 is TGTGCCACCAGCAGAGATTTGGGACAGGGAATTGGCTACACCTTC. Translating gives CATSRDLGQGIGYTF.